The rows below give T cell receptor beta chains drawn from one sample of a study of T cell responses to AZD1222 COVID-19 vaccine. Some clones are missing from TCRdb's copy, which holds only in-frame ones; the method was immunoSEQ multiplex PCR. The sample comprises over 95,000 clones, 87% of which are singletons, and around 3.1% rests with the top ten. Material: peripheral blood, obtained on day 0 of AZD1222 vaccination. The receptors derive from an adult in good health. Both conserved end residues are part of each CDR3. The D gene is left open where the match is weak. Rows may omit the clone size; those that give it use once, few, many or a size class.

cdr3_nt	cdr3_aa	d_call	j_call	clone_size	v_call
TGTGCCAGCAGCGTAGCATCAGGTGCTAATGAAAAACTGTTTTTT	CASSVASGANEKLFF	-	TRBJ1-4	-	TRBV9
TGTGCCAGCAGTTTTGGCACCTATGAAAAACTGTTTTTT	CASSFGTYEKLFF	-	TRBJ1-4	-	TRBV12-3/TRBV12-4
TGTGCCAGCAGCTTAGGGACGGCCAACGTCCTGACTTTC	CASSLGTANVLTF	-	TRBJ2-6	-	TRBV7-2
TGTGCCAGCAGCAGCCGGGGACATCAGGGAGGGGGCTACACCTTC	CASSSRGHQGGGYTF	-	TRBJ1-2	-	TRBV21-1
TGCAGTGCTAGGGGGGACTATGGCTACACCTTC	CSARGDYGYTF	-	TRBJ1-2	-	TRBV20-1
TGTGCCAGTAGTATATTCGGGGCTCCTAATGAAAAACTGTTTTTT	CASSIFGAPNEKLFF	-	TRBJ1-4	-	TRBV19
TGTGCCAGAACCGACCCGTTGGGTGACTATGGCTACACCTTC	CARTDPLGDYGYTF	-	TRBJ1-2	-	TRBV2
TGTGCCAGCAGCTCATCTACAGGGAGGGCAAAACTGTTTTTT	CASSSSTGRAKLFF	-	TRBJ1-4	-	TRBV7-2
TGTGCCAGCAGCCAAGACCCACAGGAGGCCCAGTCAGCTTTCTTT	CASSQDPQEAQSAFF	-	TRBJ1-1	-	TRBV3-1/TRBV3-2
TGTGCCAGCAGCGGGACTAGCGGGGGGGCAGGCACAGATACGCAGTATTTT	CASSGTSGGAGTDTQYF	TRBD2	TRBJ2-3	-	TRBV7-2
TGTGCTAGTGGTTTTTCGGTGGGGGGGGCTAAGGTTAACTATGGCTACACCTTC	CASGFSVGGAKVNYGYTF	-	TRBJ1-2	-	TRBV12-5
TGTGCCAGCAGCTACCCGGGACAAGTACCCTTGGGCTACACCTTC	CASSYPGQVPLGYTF	-	TRBJ1-2	-	TRBV7-8
TGTGCCAGCAGTGCTCAAGCGAACACTGAAGCTTTCTTT	CASSAQANTEAFF	-	TRBJ1-1	-	TRBV2
TGTGCCAGTAGTATTATAGTTGCAGGGGATGGCTACACCTTC	CASSIIVAGDGYTF	-	TRBJ1-2	-	TRBV19
TGTGCCAGCAGCCCCAGCCTCCGAGGGTACGAGCAGTACTTC	CASSPSLRGYEQYF	-	TRBJ2-7	-	TRBV3-1/TRBV3-2
TGTGCCATCAGTGAGCCAGGGGAGGGGAGCACTGAAGCTTTCTTT	CAISEPGEGSTEAFF	-	TRBJ1-1	few	TRBV10-3
TGTGCCAGCAGCCTGTACCCCCGGGGCTACACCTTC	CASSLYPRGYTF	-	TRBJ1-2	-	TRBV12-3/TRBV12-4
TGCAGCGTTGAAGTCCAGGAAAGCTCCTACAATGAGCAGTTCTTC	CSVEVQESSYNEQFF	-	TRBJ2-1	once	TRBV29-1
TGTGCCAGCAGTTCGTCAGGGAATGAGCAGTTCTTC	CASSSSGNEQFF	-	TRBJ2-1	many	TRBV27
TGCGCCAGCAGCCAAGTCAGAGGCTATGGCTACACCTTC	CASSQVRGYGYTF	-	TRBJ1-2	-	TRBV4-1
TGTGCCAGCAGTGAAGAGGTTAGCGGGAGGGGCACAGATACGCAGTATTTT	CASSEEVSGRGTDTQYF	TRBD2	TRBJ2-3	-	TRBV25-1
TGTGCCAGCAGGGCCAGGGTTACAGATACGCAGTATTTT	CASRARVTDTQYF	-	TRBJ2-3	once	TRBV27
TGTGCCAGCAGTGAAATCTATGGCTACACCTTC	CASSEIYGYTF	-	TRBJ1-2	-	TRBV25-1
TGTGCCAGCAGCCAAGATTTCAGGACAGGGGCCGGCTACACCTTC	CASSQDFRTGAGYTF	TRBD1	TRBJ1-2	-	TRBV3-1/TRBV3-2
TGCGCCAGCAGCCCACCAGGGGACGAGCAGTACTTC	CASSPPGDEQYF	-	TRBJ2-7	-	TRBV5-1
TGCAGTGCTAGTAGGTCACCGAATGAGCAGTTCTTC	CSASRSPNEQFF	-	TRBJ2-1	-	TRBV20-1
TGCGCCAGCAGCCAAGTGGCGGGGACCTATGGCTACACCTTC	CASSQVAGTYGYTF	-	TRBJ1-2	-	TRBV4-3
TGCAGTGCTAGTATAGTAACTGAAGCTTTCTTT	CSASIVTEAFF	-	TRBJ1-1	-	TRBV20-1
TGTGCCAGTAGTATACAGGGTGGGGCTGAAAAACTGTTTTTT	CASSIQGGAEKLFF	-	TRBJ1-4	-	TRBV19
TGTGCCAGCAGTTACGAGGGAATTCAGCCCCAGCATTTT	CASSYEGIQPQHF	-	TRBJ1-5	-	TRBV6-2/TRBV6-3
TGTGCCAGCGGCGATGGCGAGGGCACTGAAGCTTTCTTT	CASGDGEGTEAFF	-	TRBJ1-1	-	TRBV6-5